These 10 T cell receptor beta chains were all obtained from the same sample, sequenced in a study of T cell responses to AZD1222 COVID-19 vaccine. The data were produced by immunoSEQ multiplex PCR, yet TCRdb's version contains in-frame clones alone and is incomplete. The table shows about 85,000 clones, with around 90% occurring only once. Sequenced here: peripheral blood, sampled on day 0 of AZD1222 vaccination. Source of these receptors: an adult in good health.

The chain couples TRBV19 to TRBJ2-2; 10 nucleotides line up with TRBD2. The trim removed 3 bases at V and 6 bases at J, leaving 4 bases unmatched. The germline CDR1 and CDR2 sequences are LNHDA and SQIVND (reference sequence). CDR3 length equals 15 residues. The CDR3 DNA is TGTGCCAGTAGTATTTCACTAGCGGGATCCGGGGAGCTGTTTTTT. Its protein product is CASSISLAGSGELFF.

The chain joins TRBV5-1 to TRBJ2-5; D gene ambiguous. The CDR3 length is 11 residues. The ends were cut back, 3 bases at V and 4 bases at J, with 4 bases in the middle. Germline CDR1 is SGHRS and CDR2 is YFSETQ. In DNA form, the CDR3 reads TGCGCCAGCAGCTGGGGAGAGACCCAGTACTTC. Translation gives CASSWGETQYF.

CDR3: CASSPGTVYNEQFF. CDR3 sequence (DNA): TGTGCCAGCAGCCCCGGGACAGTCTACAATGAGCAGTTCTTC. This sequence joins TRBV13 and TRBJ2-1, with 7 positions matching TRBD1. The CDR3 is made up of 14 amino acids. Trimming took 5 bases from V and 3 from J; bases not matched to a gene: 4. Germline CDR1 reads PRHDT; CDR2 reads FYEKMQ (reference sequence).

This chain uses TRBV19 with TRBJ2-3; a possible D gene is TRBD1 (6 bases). The V and J ends lost 1 base and 2 bases respectively, with 10 bases between them. This CDR3 comprises 15 residues. Germline V gene sequence: CDR1 LNHDA, CDR2 SQIVND (reference sequence). This CDR3 reads CASSIADRSTDTQYF. CDR3 sequence (DNA): TGTGCCAGTAGTATAGCCGACAGGTCCACAGATACGCAGTATTTT.

Only a few counts were recorded for this clone. This sequence joins TRBV2 and TRBJ1-3; D uncertain. The V end was cut by 10 bases, the J end by 7 bases, with 20 bases between. CDR1 is SNHLY and CDR2 is FYNNEI in the germline V gene. The CDR3 length is 14 residues. CDR3 DNA sequence: TGTGCCATCTTGTTACTCGGATCCGGGAACACCATATATTTT. The encoded protein is CAILLLGSGNTIYF.

V and J are TRBV19 and TRBJ2-5, with D possibly called TRBD1 or TRBD2 (5 bases each). Germline loops: CDR1 LNHDA, CDR2 SQIVND (reference sequence). The V end was cut by 8 bases, the J end by 4 bases, with 8 bases between. The CDR3 length is 11 residues. The CDR3 DNA is TGTGCCAGTCGAGGGGCAGAGACCCAGTACTTC. This encodes CASRGAETQYF.

This chain links TRBV25-1 with TRBJ1-3; unclear D gene. CDR3 length: 16 amino acids. CDR1 is MGHDK, CDR2 SYGVNS, per germline. Trimming removed 5 bases at V and 0 bases at J, with 14 bases between. The CDR3 DNA sequence: TGTGCCAGCAGTAAGGACCGCGAAAGCTCTGGAAACACCATATATTTT. Protein product: CASSKDRESSGNTIYF.

This chain uses TRBV19 with TRBJ2-4; TRBD2 might be the D (6 bases). CDR3 length: 14 amino acids. Looked up from germline, CDR1 is LNHDA and CDR2 is SQIVND (reference sequence). Between the trimmed V and J ends, which lost 3 bases and 2 bases, there was a span of 8 bases. CDR3 amino acids: CASSMGGPKNIQYF. The DNA for the CDR3 is TGTGCCAGTAGTATGGGGGGACCCAAAAACATTCAGTACTTC.

V gene TRBV28 combines with J gene TRBJ1-1; 8 nucleotides agree with TRBD1. The germline CDR1 and CDR2 sequences are MDHEN and SYDVKM. This CDR3 has 15 residues. V dropped 5 bases and J dropped 0; count of bases not matched to a gene: 5. This chain's CDR3 is CASSPQGGLNTEAFF. For the CDR3, the DNA is TGTGCCAGCAGTCCACAGGGGGGCCTGAACACTGAAGCTTTCTTT.

This chain joins TRBV24-1 and TRBJ2-5; 11 nucleotides match TRBD1. The germline CDR1 and CDR2 sequences are KGHDR and SFDVKD. The CDR3 consists of 17 residues. The V and J ends lost 4 bases and 5 bases, in that order; junction bases with no gene match: 11. CDR3 sequence (DNA): TGTGCCACCAGTGACCAGCGGGGACAGGGGGGTCGGGAGACCCAGTACTTC. Encoded protein: CATSDQRGQGGRETQYF.